The 7 T cell receptor beta chains below all came from one sample that was sequenced in a study of T cell responses to AZD1222 COVID-19 vaccine. This table comes from immunoSEQ multiplex PCR, and its TCRdb copy is limited to in-frame clones, with some not included. The data show around 140,000 clones, approximately 90% seen once. The input for sequencing was peripheral blood, taken on day 0 of AZD1222 vaccination. These TCRs come from an adult in good health.

This chain connects TRBV6-2 or TRBV6-3 to TRBJ2-7; 7 nucleotides match TRBD1. Germline-derived CDR1 and CDR2 are MNHEY and SVGEGT. V trimming: 6 bases; J trimming: 2 bases; junction bases outside the gene matches: 4. This CDR3 contains 13 residues. The DNA of the CDR3 is TGTGCCAGCAGCACCGGGACAGCCTACGAGCAGTACTTC. Its translation is CASSTGTAYEQYF.

V is TRBV15 and J is TRBJ2-1, with D possibly being TRBD2 (5 bases). Germline V gene sequence: CDR1 LNHNV, CDR2 YYDKDF (reference sequence). Between the trimmed V and J ends, which lost 3 bases and 15 bases, there was a span of 18 bases. This CDR3 has 13 amino acids. The DNA for the CDR3 is TGTGCCACCAGCAGTCGTGGGGAGCCCCTGTTGTTCTTC. Residues: CATSSRGEPLLFF.

The gene calls are TRBV2 and TRBJ1-5, with unresolved D. Trimming removed 3 bases from V and 2 bases from J, with 11 bases in between. The CDR3 spans 15 residues. Germline-derived CDR1 and CDR2 are SNHLY and FYNNEI. The CDR3 region has the DNA TGTGCCAGCAGTGAGCAAGCGTACGGCAATCAGCCCCAGCATTTT. It yields the protein CASSEQAYGNQPQHF.

V usage is TRBV12-3 or TRBV12-4 and J usage is TRBJ1-5; 9 nucleotides line up with TRBD1. V was pared by 7 bases and J by 4 bases, with 2 bases of the junction left unmatched. The CDR3 runs to 13 residues. CDR3: CASTGTGNQPQHF. CDR3 nucleotides: TGTGCCAGCACCGGGACAGGGAATCAGCCCCAGCATTTT.

The V gene is TRBV7-9, the J gene TRBJ1-5; maybe TRBD1 (6 bases). V gave up 1 base and J gave up 6 bases, with 13 bases separating them. Germline CDR1 SEHNR, CDR2 FQNEAQ (reference sequence). This CDR3 has 15 amino acids. CDR3 nucleotide sequence: TGTGCCAGCAGCTTAGAGGGGGGCGGTAGTCAGCCCCAGCATTTT. This codes for CASSLEGGGSQPQHF.

The genes are TRBV30 and TRBJ1-2; no definite D call. The CDR3 loop spans 13 amino acids. Germline assignment: CDR1 GTSNPN and CDR2 SVGIG (reference sequence). V was clipped by 2 bases and J by 3 bases, with 10 bases between them. CDR3: CAWSFQGDYGYTF. CDR3 DNA: TGTGCCTGGAGTTTCCAAGGAGACTATGGCTACACCTTC.

This rearrangement joins TRBV30 to TRBJ1-2, with a possible D match to TRBD1 (6 bases). Trimming shortened V by 0 bases and J by 4 bases, and 12 bases separated the two germline ends. Germline V CDR1 and CDR2: GTSNPN, SVGIG (reference sequence). The CDR3 has 14 amino acids. The CDR3 DNA is TGTGCCTGGAGTGTACGCGGGGGCATCTATGGCTACACCTTC. Protein sequence: CAWSVRGGIYGYTF. The full variable domain, completed using reference TRBV30 and TRBJ1-2, is SQTIHQWPATLVQPVGSPLSLECTVEGTSNPNLYWYRQAAGRGLQLLFYSVGIGQISSEVPQNLSASRPQDRQFILSSKKLLLSDSGFYLCAWSVRGGIYGYTFGSGTRLTVV.